The rows below give T cell receptor beta chains drawn from one sample of a study of T-cell memory formation after mild COVID-19. TCRdb passed the 5' RACE reads through MiXCR, listing each CDR3 protein once. The profile shows around 140,000 distinct CDR3 sequences, roughly 19% of them singletons. Material for sequencing was PBMCs or a T cell subset sorted from them (not recorded which). The receptor set was obtained from an adult woman who had mild COVID-19 (a few samples of this study predate the infection). Cell type and time point are not known. Both conserved end residues are part of each CDR3. The D gene is left open where the match is weak. Some rows mark clone size as missing; the rest say once, few, many or name a class of expanded clone.

clone_size: few; j_call: TRBJ2-7; v_call: TRBV11-2; d_call: TRBD2; cdr3_nt: TGTGCCAGCAGCCCCGAGGGGAGGGCCTCCTACGAGCAGTACTTC; cdr3_aa: CASSPEGRASYEQYF
clone_size: -; j_call: TRBJ1-2; v_call: TRBV30; d_call: -; cdr3_nt: TGTGCCTGGAACGGTCGTTATGGCTACACCTTC; cdr3_aa: CAWNGRYGYTF
clone_size: -; j_call: TRBJ1-2; v_call: TRBV25-1; d_call: -; cdr3_nt: TGTGCCAGCAGTGAATATAACTGGAACTACACCTTC; cdr3_aa: CASSEYNWNYTF
clone_size: few; j_call: TRBJ1-5; v_call: TRBV6-2/TRBV6-3; d_call: -; cdr3_nt: TGTGCCAGCAGTTACGCGAGGTACGGGACACATGATCAGCCCCAGCATTTT; cdr3_aa: CASSYARYGTHDQPQHF
clone_size: few; j_call: TRBJ2-7; v_call: TRBV2; d_call: TRBD2; cdr3_nt: TGTGCCAGCAGTGGTCTAGCGGGCCACGAGCAGTACTTC; cdr3_aa: CASSGLAGHEQYF
clone_size: few; j_call: TRBJ2-5; v_call: TRBV5-5; d_call: -; cdr3_nt: TGTGCCAGCAGCTTGCAGGGAATGGGAGAGACCCAGTACTTC; cdr3_aa: CASSLQGMGETQYF
clone_size: -; j_call: TRBJ1-6; v_call: TRBV7-2; d_call: -; cdr3_nt: TGTGCCAGCAGCTTTAGGGTACCGCCCCATTCACCCCTCCACTTT; cdr3_aa: CASSFRVPPHSPLHF
clone_size: -; j_call: TRBJ1-5; v_call: TRBV7-8; d_call: TRBD1; cdr3_nt: TGTGCCAGCAGCGCAGGGACAGTTAATCAGCCCCAGCATTTT; cdr3_aa: CASSAGTVNQPQHF
clone_size: -; j_call: TRBJ2-7; v_call: TRBV4-1; d_call: -; cdr3_nt: TGCGCCAGCAGCCAAGAAGTGGGGCCCTACGAGCAGTACTTC; cdr3_aa: CASSQEVGPYEQYF
clone_size: -; j_call: TRBJ2-3; v_call: TRBV15; d_call: -; cdr3_nt: TGTGCCACCAGCAGAGATGTCTCCGGGGATACGCAGTATTTT; cdr3_aa: CATSRDVSGDTQYF
clone_size: -; j_call: TRBJ2-1; v_call: TRBV24-1; d_call: TRBD2; cdr3_nt: TGTGCCACCAGTGATTTGGGACTAGCGGAACGGGAGCAGTTCTTC; cdr3_aa: CATSDLGLAEREQFF
clone_size: -; j_call: TRBJ2-4; v_call: TRBV7-2; d_call: TRBD2; cdr3_nt: TGTGCCAGCAGCTTAGTGGCTAGCGGGACAAACATTCAGTACTTC; cdr3_aa: CASSLVASGTNIQYF
clone_size: medium-sized; j_call: TRBJ2-7; v_call: TRBV7-9; d_call: TRBD2; cdr3_nt: TGTGCCAGCAGCTTAGGTTCTAGCGGGAGAGGGGAGCAGTACTTC; cdr3_aa: CASSLGSSGRGEQYF
clone_size: many; j_call: TRBJ2-1; v_call: TRBV5-1; d_call: TRBD2; cdr3_nt: TGCGCCAGCAGCTTGGTGGCGGGGGGGCCCTCGGATGAGCAGTTCTTC; cdr3_aa: CASSLVAGGPSDEQFF
clone_size: -; j_call: TRBJ1-3; v_call: TRBV3-1; d_call: TRBD1; cdr3_nt: TGTGCCAGCAGCGCCACAGGGGTTGGAGGAAACACCATATATTTT; cdr3_aa: CASSATGVGGNTIYF
clone_size: -; j_call: TRBJ2-3; v_call: TRBV5-1; d_call: -; cdr3_nt: TGCGCCAGCAGCCCAGCGGGTCCCCTTCTCACAGATACGCAGTATTTT; cdr3_aa: CASSPAGPLLTDTQYF
clone_size: -; j_call: TRBJ2-3; v_call: TRBV7-2; d_call: TRBD2; cdr3_nt: TGTGCCAGCAGCTTAGAGTTGGGTCGGGAGGGGACGCAGTATTTT; cdr3_aa: CASSLELGREGTQYF
clone_size: -; j_call: TRBJ1-2; v_call: TRBV7-2; d_call: -; cdr3_nt: TGTGCCAGCAGCTCTATGGGGTATGGCTACACCTTC; cdr3_aa: CASSSMGYGYTF
clone_size: few; j_call: TRBJ2-5; v_call: TRBV27; d_call: TRBD2; cdr3_nt: TGTGCCAGCAGTTTCCGAGCGGGGGGGCTGAAAGAGACCCAGTACTTC; cdr3_aa: CASSFRAGGLKETQYF
clone_size: many; j_call: TRBJ2-7; v_call: TRBV5-5; d_call: -; cdr3_nt: TGTGCCAGCAGCCCCACTCTGGGCTCCTACGAGCAGTACTTC; cdr3_aa: CASSPTLGSYEQYF
clone_size: few; j_call: TRBJ2-3; v_call: TRBV7-6; d_call: TRBD2; cdr3_nt: TGTGCCAGCAGCTTAGGGAGACTAGCGGGAACGACAGATACGCAGTATTTT; cdr3_aa: CASSLGRLAGTTDTQYF
clone_size: few; j_call: TRBJ2-3; v_call: TRBV20-1; d_call: TRBD2; cdr3_nt: TGCAGTGCTAGCGATAGCGGGAGGAGAACAGATACGCAGTATTTT; cdr3_aa: CSASDSGRRTDTQYF
clone_size: -; j_call: TRBJ2-7; v_call: TRBV4-2; d_call: -; cdr3_nt: TGTGCCAGCAGAGGTCAGGGGTATGAAGAGCAGTACTTC; cdr3_aa: CASRGQGYEEQYF
clone_size: few; j_call: TRBJ2-6; v_call: TRBV5-4; d_call: -; cdr3_nt: TGTGCCAGCAGCCCCCCTGGCAGGGGATCGACTGGGGCCAACGTCCTGACTTTC; cdr3_aa: CASSPPGRGSTGANVLTF
clone_size: -; j_call: TRBJ2-3; v_call: TRBV6-6; d_call: -; cdr3_nt: TGTGCCAGCGGAACTAGCACAGATACGCAGTATTTT; cdr3_aa: CASGTSTDTQYF
clone_size: few; j_call: TRBJ2-7; v_call: TRBV6-6; d_call: TRBD1; cdr3_nt: TGTGCCAGCAGTTACGACAGGGCGGCCCCTCTACGAGATCCTCTACAGCAGTACTTC; cdr3_aa: CASSYDRAAPLRDPLQQYF
clone_size: few; j_call: TRBJ2-2; v_call: TRBV12-5; d_call: -; cdr3_nt: TGTGCTAGTGGTACCAGGACACCCACCGGGGAGCTGTTTTTT; cdr3_aa: CASGTRTPTGELFF
clone_size: -; j_call: TRBJ2-5; v_call: TRBV18; d_call: TRBD1; cdr3_nt: TGTGCCAGCTCATCATCCATGACAGGGGGCGGAAAGACCCAGTACTTC; cdr3_aa: CASSSSMTGGGKTQYF
clone_size: -; j_call: TRBJ2-3; v_call: TRBV4-1; d_call: -; cdr3_nt: TGCGCCAGCAGCCTCATATTACCCACAGATACGCAGTATTTT; cdr3_aa: CASSLILPTDTQYF
clone_size: -; j_call: TRBJ2-3; v_call: TRBV20-1; d_call: -; cdr3_nt: TGCAGTGCTAGAGATCTAGCCGGGAGCACGATAGATACGCAGTATTTT; cdr3_aa: CSARDLAGSTIDTQYF
clone_size: -; j_call: TRBJ2-4; v_call: TRBV7-2; d_call: -; cdr3_nt: TGTGCCAGCAGGAGTGACACGAACATTCAGTACTTC; cdr3_aa: CASRSDTNIQYF
clone_size: -; j_call: TRBJ2-4; v_call: TRBV15; d_call: -; cdr3_nt: TGTGCCACCAGCAGCTTTACGGCCGGGGGAAACATTCAGTACTTC; cdr3_aa: CATSSFTAGGNIQYF
clone_size: -; j_call: TRBJ2-7; v_call: TRBV6-5; d_call: TRBD1; cdr3_nt: TGTGCCAGCAGTCTTCAAACCGGGACAGGGACCGTCGAGCAGTACTTC; cdr3_aa: CASSLQTGTGTVEQYF
clone_size: -; j_call: TRBJ1-2; v_call: TRBV29-1; d_call: -; cdr3_nt: TGCAGCATACAGGGAATAGGCTATGGCTACACCTTC; cdr3_aa: CSIQGIGYGYTF
clone_size: few; j_call: TRBJ2-1; v_call: TRBV30; d_call: -; cdr3_nt: TGTGCCTGGAGTGTTGGTGGGAAGTTAAATGAGCAGTTCTTC; cdr3_aa: CAWSVGGKLNEQFF
clone_size: few; j_call: TRBJ2-1; v_call: TRBV4-1; d_call: TRBD2; cdr3_nt: TGCGCCAGCAGCCGCACTAGCGTTATCTACAATGAGCAGTTCTTC; cdr3_aa: CASSRTSVIYNEQFF